This T cell receptor beta chain came from a study of T-cell memory formation after mild COVID-19 (TCRdb year 2021). Regarding the study in general: TCR sequence clusters from the two donors were found to be largely donor specific. T-cell clones expanding and contracting after mild COVID-19 in a couple of donors were tracked by longitudinal TCRalpha and TCRbeta repertoire sequencing. Two young, previously healthy adult volunteers, one female and one male, were included in the cohort.

Ficoll-Paque density gradient centrifugation was used to isolate PBMCs. Broad study findings and their caveats: Contracting CD4+ clones turned up mainly in the CM and EM memory subsets, whereas EMRA was where CD8+ clones were enriched. The detection of some responding clones in pre-infection memory suggests that pre-existing cross-reactive memory T cells joined the SARS-CoV-2 response. Balanced CD4/CD8 phenotypes were observed for clones contracting from day 15 to 85, whereas a bias towards CD4+ was observed for a second wave of clones expanding from day 15 to 37. SARS-CoV-2 specificity of the second-wave clones peaking on day 37 was not confirmed. The study covered only a couple of mild cases, and larger cohorts including severe cases with pre-infection samples were considered necessary.

The CDR3 spans 15 residues, from the cysteine through the phenylalanine. The kept DNA is CDR3 alone, 45 bases in frame from the first base. V is shortened by 4 bases, J by 4 bases, and the region joining them spans 16 bases. Via the germline V gene, CDR1 is MGHRA and CDR2 YSYEKL. TCRdb lists the instrument as Illumina NovaSeq 6000. TCRalpha and TCRbeta cDNA libraries were constructed by 5'RACE with constant-segment primers, with sample barcodes and unique molecular identifiers being introduced. Trizol reagent was used to extract RNA from every sample. Library amplification was performed in two PCR steps, and a second sample barcode and Illumina TruSeq adapters were introduced in the second step. The libraries were sequenced on an Illumina NovaSeq using 2 x 150 bp paired-end reads. The paper's processing steps were these. The reads were demultiplexed and collapsed into UMI-guided consensus sequences using migec v1.2.7. Using mixcr v2.1.11, UMI consensuses were aligned to TRA and TRB V and J templates and then assembled into clonotypes. Expanded or contracted clonotypes were those called significant by both edgeR and NoisET, with noise models trained on biological replicates. For edgeR calls, the thresholds were a false discovery rate-adjusted p below 0.01 and a log2 fold-change of 1. As an exploratory analysis of dynamics, max-normalized trajectories of the 1000 most abundant clonotypes were examined with PCA combined with hierarchical clustering. Each responding clone was given a CD4 or CD8 phenotype based on the CD4+ and CD8+ repertoires, which had been sequenced separately. TCRdb itself trimmed the public reads at Q25 with fastp, ran MiXCR and retained productive beta chains. Each entry is one CDR3 protein sequence, shown with its most common DNA and genes. These V and J calls derive from TCRdb rather than the authors' analysis. Recorded for this sample are 350,000 to 400,000 distinct CDR3 sequences; 20% to 25% of them occurred a single time. The ten top clones hold about 12% of the sample.

In this sample, this clonotype turned up a few times. Its antigen remains unidentified. No much larger clone exists at a distance of one base, and base qualities are not known. This chain joins TRBV4-1 to TRBJ2-5; perhaps TRBD2 is the D gene, with 6 bases matching. The source is an adult woman who had mild COVID-19 (a few samples of this study predate the infection). The sample titles of this study are shuffled in the database, so cell type and time point are left out; the donor was told from shared clones. What was sequenced was PBMCs or a T cell subset sorted from them (not recorded which). The CDR3 corresponds to CASSPASGTPETQYF. DNA sequence: TGCGCCAGCAGCCCAGCCTCCGGGACTCCAGAGACCCAGTACTTC.